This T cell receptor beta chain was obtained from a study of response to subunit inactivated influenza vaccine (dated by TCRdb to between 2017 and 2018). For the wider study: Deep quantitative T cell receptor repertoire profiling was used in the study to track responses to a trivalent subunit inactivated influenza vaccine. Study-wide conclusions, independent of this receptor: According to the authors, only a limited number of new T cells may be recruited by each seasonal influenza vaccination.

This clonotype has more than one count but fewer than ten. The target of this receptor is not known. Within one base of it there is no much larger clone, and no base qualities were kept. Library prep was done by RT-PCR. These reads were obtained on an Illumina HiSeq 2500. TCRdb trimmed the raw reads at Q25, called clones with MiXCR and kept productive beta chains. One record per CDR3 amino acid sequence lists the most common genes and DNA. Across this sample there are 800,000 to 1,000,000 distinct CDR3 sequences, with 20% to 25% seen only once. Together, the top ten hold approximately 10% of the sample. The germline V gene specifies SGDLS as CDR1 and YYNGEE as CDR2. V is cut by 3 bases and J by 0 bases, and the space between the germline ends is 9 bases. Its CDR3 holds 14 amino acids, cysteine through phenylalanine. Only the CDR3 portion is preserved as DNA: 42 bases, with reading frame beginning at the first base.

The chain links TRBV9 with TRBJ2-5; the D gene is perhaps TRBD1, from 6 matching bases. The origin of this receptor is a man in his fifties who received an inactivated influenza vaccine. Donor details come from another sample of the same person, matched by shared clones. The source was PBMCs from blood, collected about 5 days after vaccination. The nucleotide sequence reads TGTGCCAGCAGCGGGACAGCGTACCAAGAGACCCAGTACTTC. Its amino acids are CASSGTAYQETQYF.